This T cell receptor beta chain was retrieved from a study of control samples from healthy donors and cancer patients (dated by TCRdb to the early 2020s). In regard to this clone: The target of this receptor is not known. Per-base qualities were not stored, and no clone one base away is much larger.

Library method: the immunoSEQ multiplex PCR assay. TCRdb took over this immuneACCESS table, retaining in-frame rearrangements with V and J assigned. Such tables are incomplete; in checked studies, under half of the missing clones stem from an unresolved V gene, and the remainder is unexplained. The sample yields approximately 170,000 clones; approximately 90% were counted once. The ten largest clones represent 0.68% of the sample. This TCR derives from a woman in her 30s in good health. The source material was blood.

Here is the DNA: TGTGCCAGCAGCGCGGGACTAGCGGATACCACCGGGGAGCTGTTTTTT. Translated, this is CASSAGLADTTGELFF. The chain uses TRBV9 and TRBJ2-2; TRBD2 fits 11 bases in the junction. The V end gives up 3 bases and the J end 4 bases, leaving 5 bases in the junction not matched to a gene. From cysteine to phenylalanine, the CDR3 is 16 amino acids long. Of all the DNA, just the CDR3 is kept, 48 bases in frame from base 1. CDR1 is given as SGDLS and CDR2 as YYNGEE, both from the germline V gene.